This is a list of T cell receptor beta chains from one sample in a study of shared clonotypes between healthy human individuals. TCRdb's copy holds only in-frame clones and misses some; the assay was immunoSEQ multiplex PCR. Altogether roughly 1.4 million clones are present, around 98.5% being singletons, with the ten largest covering about 0.34%. The specimen sequenced was naive CD4+ T cells sorted from blood. The receptors come from a man younger than 40 in good health. Both conserved end residues are part of each CDR3. The D gene is left open where the match is weak. Clone size is given for some rows only: seen once, a few or many times, or a class if the clone is expanded.

V: TRBV5-4
size: -
D: -
J: TRBJ2-1
CDR3: CASSLAGGRYNEQFF
DNA: TGTGCCAGCAGCTTGGCCGGGGGGCGCTACAATGAGCAGTTCTTC

V: TRBV11-2
size: -
D: TRBD1
J: TRBJ2-7
CDR3: CASSRAVGQGLVYEQYF
DNA: TGTGCCAGCAGCCGCGCGGTGGGACAGGGGCTAGTCTACGAGCAGTACTTC

V: TRBV14
size: once
D: -
J: TRBJ2-3
CDR3: CASRLHLGTDTQYF
DNA: TGTGCCAGCAGATTACATCTGGGCACAGATACGCAGTATTTT

V: TRBV16
size: once
D: -
J: TRBJ2-2
CDR3: CASSQGLGELFF
DNA: TGTGCCAGCAGCCAAGGTCTCGGGGAGCTGTTTTTT

V: TRBV6-5
size: -
D: -
J: TRBJ2-3
CDR3: CASSYLQTDTQYF
DNA: TGTGCCAGCAGTTACCTACAAACAGATACGCAGTATTTT

V: TRBV19
size: -
D: TRBD1
J: TRBJ2-7
CDR3: CASSIVAETGGYGLPYEQYF
DNA: TGTGCCAGTAGTATAGTTGCGGAAACAGGGGGCTACGGTTTACCGTACGAGCAGTACTTC

V: TRBV18
size: -
D: TRBD2
J: TRBJ2-7
CDR3: CASSPGLAGYEQYF
DNA: TGTGCCAGCTCACCGGGACTAGCGGGCTACGAGCAGTACTTC

V: TRBV30
size: once
D: -
J: TRBJ2-3
CDR3: CAWTHLDTQYF
DNA: TGTGCCTGGACTCACTTAGATACGCAGTATTTT

V: TRBV7-8
size: -
D: TRBD2
J: TRBJ2-7
CDR3: CASSLRASGRPSYEQYF
DNA: TGTGCCAGCAGCTTAAGGGCTAGCGGGAGGCCCTCCTACGAGCAGTACTTC

V: TRBV19
size: -
D: -
J: TRBJ1-1
CDR3: CASSSDTGFTEAFF
DNA: TGTGCCAGTAGTAGCGATACAGGGTTTACTGAAGCTTTCTTT

V: TRBV7-9
size: -
D: TRBD1
J: TRBJ1-4
CDR3: CASSMGDSATNEKLFF
DNA: TGTGCCAGCAGCATGGGGGACAGTGCAACTAATGAAAAACTGTTTTTT

V: TRBV15
size: -
D: -
J: TRBJ2-1
CDR3: CATWGRDIPNEQFF
DNA: TGTGCCACCTGGGGACGGGATATCCCCAATGAGCAGTTCTTC

V: TRBV30
size: -
D: TRBD1
J: TRBJ1-1
CDR3: CAWDRADTEAFF
DNA: TGTGCCTGGGACAGGGCGGACACTGAAGCTTTCTTT

V: TRBV5-1
size: -
D: TRBD2
J: TRBJ2-7
CDR3: CASTSTSPTYEQYF
DNA: TGCGCCAGCACCTCGACTAGCCCCACCTACGAGCAGTACTTC

V: TRBV7-2
size: once
D: -
J: TRBJ2-5
CDR3: CASSLGLTQETQYF
DNA: TGTGCCAGCAGCTTAGGGTTAACCCAAGAGACCCAGTACTTC

V: TRBV18
size: -
D: -
J: TRBJ2-2
CDR3: CASSPIALRQGTGELFF
DNA: TGTGCCAGCTCACCAATTGCTCTGCGGCAGGGAACCGGGGAGCTGTTTTTT

V: TRBV5-5
size: -
D: -
J: TRBJ2-6
CDR3: CASVWGYSGANVLTF
DNA: TGTGCCAGCGTATGGGGGTACTCTGGGGCCAACGTCCTGACTTTC

V: TRBV7-6
size: -
D: TRBD2
J: TRBJ2-3
CDR3: CASSSLAGGTSTDTQYF
DNA: TGTGCCAGCAGCTCCCTAGCGGGAGGGACTAGCACAGATACGCAGTATTTT

V: TRBV28
size: -
D: TRBD1
J: TRBJ1-2
CDR3: CASSSVGTGLHLSYGYTF
DNA: TGTGCCAGCAGTTCCGTCGGGACAGGGTTACATCTGTCCTATGGCTACACCTTC

V: TRBV5-8
size: once
D: TRBD2
J: TRBJ2-3
CDR3: CASSLGTSGITDTQYF
DNA: TGTGCCAGCAGCTTGGGGACTAGCGGGATCACAGATACGCAGTATTTT

V: TRBV7-8
size: -
D: -
J: TRBJ2-7
CDR3: CASSLRFPNEQYF
DNA: TGTGCCAGCAGCTTACGATTCCCCAACGAGCAGTACTTC

V: TRBV9
size: -
D: TRBD1
J: TRBJ2-5
CDR3: CASSGASRGTGTQYF
DNA: TGTGCCAGCAGCGGAGCCTCCAGGGGGACGGGGACCCAGTACTTC

V: TRBV28
size: -
D: -
J: TRBJ2-1
CDR3: CASSSGPSNEQFF
DNA: TGTGCCAGCAGTAGTGGTCCCTCTAATGAGCAGTTCTTC

V: TRBV7-7
size: -
D: -
J: TRBJ1-1
CDR3: CASSRLGGPGTEAFF
DNA: TGTGCCAGCAGTCGATTGGGGGGGCCGGGCACTGAAGCTTTCTTT

V: TRBV11-2
size: -
D: -
J: TRBJ2-3
CDR3: CASSLVPPPQYF
DNA: TGTGCCAGCAGCTTAGTCCCACCCCCACAGTATTTT

V: TRBV30
size: once
D: -
J: TRBJ2-7
CDR3: CAWVRSSYEQYF
DNA: TGTGCCTGGGTTAGGAGCTCCTACGAGCAGTACTTC

V: TRBV5-1
size: -
D: -
J: TRBJ1-5
CDR3: CASSLTGDRNQPQHF
DNA: TGCGCCAGCAGCTTAACAGGCGATAGGAATCAGCCCCAGCATTTT

V: TRBV7-2
size: -
D: -
J: TRBJ2-2
CDR3: CASSRPRGMDTGELFF
DNA: TGTGCCAGCAGCCGCCCAAGGGGGATGGACACCGGGGAGCTGTTTTTT

V: TRBV15
size: -
D: -
J: TRBJ2-1
CDR3: CATQTSRSYNEQFF
DNA: TGTGCCACACAGACTAGTCGCAGCTACAATGAGCAGTTCTTC

V: TRBV6-1
size: -
D: -
J: TRBJ2-1
CDR3: CASSIRAYNEQFF
DNA: TGTGCCAGCAGTATTAGGGCTTACAATGAGCAGTTCTTC

V: TRBV5-1
size: -
D: TRBD2
J: TRBJ2-7
CDR3: CASKRNIIGGFYEQYF
DNA: TGCGCCAGCAAACGAAATATAATCGGGGGGTTCTACGAGCAGTACTTC

V: TRBV5-4
size: -
D: -
J: TRBJ2-5
CDR3: CASSLGGVMGVETQYF
DNA: TGTGCCAGCAGCTTGGGAGGGGTAATGGGGGTAGAGACCCAGTACTTC

V: TRBV28
size: -
D: TRBD1
J: TRBJ2-7
CDR3: CASSSTNGDRAYEQYF
DNA: TGTGCCAGCAGTTCGACTAATGGGGACAGAGCCTACGAGCAGTACTTC

V: TRBV18
size: -
D: -
J: TRBJ2-5
CDR3: CASSPNRRGDETQYF
DNA: TGTGCCAGCTCACCAAATCGACGAGGGGACGAGACCCAGTACTTC

V: TRBV7-6
size: -
D: -
J: TRBJ2-7
CDR3: CASSLIPHREEAYEQYF
DNA: TGTGCCAGCAGCTTGATTCCCCACAGGGAGGAAGCCTACGAGCAGTACTTC

V: TRBV19
size: -
D: TRBD2
J: TRBJ2-1
CDR3: CASSIWAGGPDEQFF
DNA: TGTGCCAGTAGTATTTGGGCGGGAGGGCCGGATGAGCAGTTCTTC

V: TRBV10-3
size: -
D: TRBD1
J: TRBJ2-7
CDR3: CAISLGQRYDEQYF
DNA: TGTGCCATCAGCCTGGGACAGCGATACGACGAGCAGTACTTC

V: TRBV7-6
size: -
D: TRBD2
J: TRBJ2-1
CDR3: CASSLSPLAGGVYEQFF
DNA: TGTGCCAGCAGCTTATCCCCGCTAGCGGGAGGTGTATATGAGCAGTTCTTC

V: TRBV14
size: -
D: -
J: TRBJ2-7
CDR3: CASSRKGAYEQYF
DNA: TGTGCCAGCAGCCGGAAGGGAGCCTACGAGCAGTACTTC

V: TRBV5-5
size: once
D: TRBD1
J: TRBJ1-5
CDR3: CASSPFGQGGGPQHF
DNA: TGTGCCAGCAGCCCATTCGGGCAGGGGGGAGGCCCCCAGCATTTT

V: TRBV7-8
size: -
D: -
J: TRBJ2-7
CDR3: CASSWGGTYEQYF
DNA: TGTGCCAGCAGCTGGGGAGGAACCTACGAGCAGTACTTC

V: TRBV18
size: once
D: TRBD1
J: TRBJ1-5
CDR3: CASSPLSGQRNQPQHF
DNA: TGTGCCAGCTCACCTCTTTCGGGACAGAGAAATCAGCCCCAGCATTTT

V: TRBV19
size: -
D: -
J: TRBJ1-5
CDR3: CASSTQGSNQPQHF
DNA: TGTGCCAGTAGTACCCAGGGGAGCAATCAGCCCCAGCATTTT

V: TRBV5-1
size: -
D: TRBD1
J: TRBJ1-1
CDR3: CASSLGRTGGRTEAFF
DNA: TGCGCCAGCAGCTTGGGAAGGACAGGGGGCAGGACTGAAGCTTTCTTT

V: TRBV9
size: -
D: TRBD2
J: TRBJ2-3
CDR3: CASSVVTSGIDTQYF
DNA: TGTGCCAGCAGCGTAGTAACTAGCGGGATCGATACGCAGTATTTT

V: TRBV9
size: -
D: TRBD1
J: TRBJ2-3
CDR3: CASSVAVDHRGDTQYF
DNA: TGTGCCAGCAGCGTAGCCGTCGATCACAGGGGTGATACGCAGTATTTT

V: TRBV25-1
size: -
D: -
J: TRBJ2-3
CDR3: CASSDGASTDTQYF
DNA: TGTGCCAGCAGTGACGGGGCTAGCACAGATACGCAGTATTTT

V: TRBV27
size: -
D: -
J: TRBJ2-7
CDR3: CASSKPSARARYEQYF
DNA: TGTGCCAGCAGTAAACCGTCTGCCCGTGCCCGCTACGAGCAGTACTTC

V: TRBV18
size: -
D: -
J: TRBJ1-2
CDR3: CASSPPTGVGYTF
DNA: TGTGCCAGCTCACCACCGACGGGAGTGGGCTACACCTTC

V: TRBV2
size: -
D: TRBD2
J: TRBJ2-1
CDR3: CASLGTSGSNEQFF
DNA: TGTGCCAGCCTCGGGACTAGCGGGAGCAATGAGCAGTTCTTC